These 10 T cell receptor beta chains were all obtained from the same sample, sequenced in a study of graft-versus-host responses after intestinal transplantation. For these receptors, no antigen is known. This table comes from immunoSEQ multiplex PCR, and its TCRdb copy is limited to in-frame clones, with some not included. The data show over 100,000 clones, about 93% seen once. Material: unstimulated CD4+ T cells sorted from spleen or lymph node cells, obtained before intestinal transplant. These receptor sequences come from a human donor who received an intestinal transplant.

The chain employs TRBV5-8 and TRBJ1-1; no clear D. The V end was cut by 1 base, the J end by 1 base, with 5 bases between. CDR3 length: 13 residues. Germline V gene data show CDR1 as SGHTS and CDR2 as YDEGEE. The CDR3 sequence: CASSLTANTEAFF. In DNA, the CDR3 is TGTGCCAGCAGCTTGACAGCGAACACTGAAGCTTTCTTT.

V and J are TRBV7-2 and TRBJ1-5; 9 bases are a match to TRBD1. Germline V lookup: CDR1 SGHTA, CDR2 FQGNSA. Trimming removed 4 bases from V and 2 bases from J; junction bases left unmatched: 6. The CDR3 loop spans 16 amino acids. The CDR3 loop is CASSSRTGEGNQPQHF. The CDR3 bases are TGTGCCAGCAGCTCCAGGACAGGGGAAGGCAATCAGCCCCAGCATTTT.

This clone appeared a single time. The CDR3: CASSERRGGRTSETQYF. For the CDR3, the DNA is TGTGCCAGCAGTGAAAGACGCGGGGGGCGGACATCGGAGACCCAGTACTTC. V gene TRBV6-1 combines with J gene TRBJ2-5, with 8 bases that match TRBD2. Germline V gene sequence: CDR1 MNHNS, CDR2 SASEGT. With V trimmed by 2 bases and J by 5 bases, 13 bases remained unmatched. This CDR3 region has 17 residues.

The chain is built from TRBV6-1 and TRBJ2-7, with D possibly being TRBD2 (6 bases). Germline V lookup: CDR1 MNHNS, CDR2 SASEGT. Trimming stripped 6 bases from V and 3 bases from J, with 15 bases between. The CDR3 is 14 amino acids. Written as DNA, the CDR3 is TGTGCCAGCAGGAGGGACGGGGGAGTCTACGAGCAGTACTTC. As protein: CASRRDGGVYEQYF.

This CDR3 is CASRSTGTTDTQYF. In DNA form, the CDR3 reads TGTGCCAGCAGGTCAACAGGGACCACAGATACGCAGTATTTT. The chain links TRBV28 to TRBJ2-3, with TRBD1 as a possible D gene (6 bases). From germline, CDR1 is MDHEN and CDR2 SYDVKM. Trimming stripped 6 bases from V and 2 bases from J, with 12 bases between. The CDR3 spans 14 residues.

The genes are TRBV6-6 and TRBJ2-1, with D possibly TRBD2 on 6 matching bases. V lost 7 bases and J lost 5, with 21 bases in between. Germline CDR1 MNHNY, CDR2 SVGAGI (reference sequence). The CDR3 has 16 residues. The CDR3 loop reads CASTMTRGTGHNEQFF. The CDR3 DNA reads TGTGCCAGCACCATGACCCGCGGGACTGGCCACAATGAGCAGTTCTTC.

This chain connects TRBV7-3 to TRBJ2-7, with 10 bases aligning to TRBD2. CDR3 length: 16 residues. Germline CDR1 is SGHTA and CDR2 is FQGTGA. After removal of 5 bases from V and 6 bases from J, the junction contained 13 bases not matched to a gene. The CDR3 DNA reads as TGTGCCAGCAGCGACACTCAAAGGGGGACTAGCGTCGAGCAGTACTTC. This sequence encodes CASSDTQRGTSVEQYF.

The chain recombines TRBV2 with TRBJ1-1; D is unresolved. This CDR3 is built from 14 residues. Germline CDR1 reads SNHLY; CDR2 reads FYNNEI. The V end was cut by 6 bases, the J end by 4 bases, with 15 bases between. CDR3 DNA sequence: TGTGCCAGCAGCAATTTCGGACCCGCCACTGAAGCTTTCTTT. Protein product: CASSNFGPATEAFF. Combining the CDR3 with reference TRBV2 and TRBJ1-1 gives the whole variable domain EPEVTQTPSHQVTQMGQEVILRCVPISNHLYFYWYRQILGQKVEFLVSFYNNEISEKSEIFDDQFSVERPDGSNFTLKIRSTKLEDSAMYFCASSNFGPATEAFFGQGTRLTVV.

The gene calls are TRBV5-6 and TRBJ2-5; the D gene is possibly TRBD1 (5 bases). V was clipped by 0 bases and J by 1 base, with 13 bases between them. This CDR3 contains 16 residues. Germline V CDR1 and CDR2: SGHDT, YYEEEE. The CDR3 bases are TGTGCCAGCAGCTTGGTGGCAGGGAACCCCCAAGAGACCCAGTACTTC. Translated, it gives CASSLVAGNPQETQYF.

The V gene is TRBV12-5, the J gene TRBJ1-2; D possibly corresponds to TRBD1 (6 bases). CDR3 length: 14 residues. The V end lost 3 bases, the J end lost 2 bases, and 10 bases lay between the germline ends. Germline V gene sequence: CDR1 LGHNT, CDR2 FRNRAP. The CDR3 is CASGFTDRNYGYTF. In DNA form, the CDR3 reads TGTGCTAGTGGTTTCACCGACAGGAACTATGGCTACACCTTC.